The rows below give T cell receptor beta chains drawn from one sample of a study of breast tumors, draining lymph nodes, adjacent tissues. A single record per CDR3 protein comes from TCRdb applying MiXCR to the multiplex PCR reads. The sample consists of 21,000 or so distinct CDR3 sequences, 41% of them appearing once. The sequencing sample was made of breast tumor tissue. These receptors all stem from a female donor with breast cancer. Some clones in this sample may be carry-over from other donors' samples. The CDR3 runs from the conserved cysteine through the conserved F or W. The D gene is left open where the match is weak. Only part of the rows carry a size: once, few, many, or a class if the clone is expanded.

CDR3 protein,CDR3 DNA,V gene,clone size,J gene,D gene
CASSMVWADTQYF,TGTGCCAGTAGTATGGTTTGGGCAGATACGCAGTATTTT,TRBV19,many,TRBJ2-3,.
CASSEGPANEKLFF,TGTGCTAGCAGCGAGGGTCCAGCTAATGAAAAACTGTTTTTT,TRBV7-7,many,TRBJ1-4,.
CASSPVSTDTQYF,TGTGCCAGCAGCCCCGTTAGCACAGATACGCAGTATTTT,TRBV11-2,.,TRBJ2-3,.
CASSLRNSGRALQETQYF,TGCGCCAGCAGCTTGCGAAACAGCGGGAGGGCCCTCCAAGAGACCCAGTACTTC,TRBV5-1,.,TRBJ2-5,TRBD2
CASNGTSGGNTDTQYF,TGTGCCAGCAACGGGACTAGCGGGGGGAACACAGATACGCAGTATTTT,TRBV9,many,TRBJ2-3,TRBD2
CASSSDRTINYGYTF,TGTGCCAGCAGTTCGGACAGGACGATTAACTATGGCTACACCTTC,TRBV2,.,TRBJ1-2,TRBD1
CASSLGGRAGKQNEQFF,TGTGCCAGCAGCTTAGGGGGCCGGGCAGGGAAACAAAATGAGCAGTTCTTC,TRBV7-8,many,TRBJ2-1,.
CASSLLQGGTGELFF,TGCGCCAGCAGCTTGTTGCAGGGGGGCACCGGGGAGCTGTTTTTT,TRBV5-1,.,TRBJ2-2,.
CASSSRDRETQYF,TGCGCCAGCAGCTCAAGGGACAGAGAGACCCAGTACTTC,TRBV5-1,.,TRBJ2-5,TRBD1
CASSFATRAEYGYTF,TGTGCCAGCAGTTTCGCGACAAGGGCCGAATATGGCTACACCTTC,TRBV12-3/TRBV12-4,once,TRBJ1-2,.
CASSEALDSYNEQFF,TGTGCCAGCAGTGAAGCTTTGGACAGTTACAATGAGCAGTTCTTC,TRBV6-1,.,TRBJ2-1,.
CASSQVPRGTGEDGYTF,TGTGCCAGCAGTCAAGTCCCCCGGGGGACAGGGGAAGATGGCTACACCTTC,TRBV6-5,few,TRBJ1-2,TRBD1
CASSFLAGGRGEQYF,TGTGCCAGCAGCTTTCTAGCGGGAGGGAGAGGCGAGCAGTACTTC,TRBV14,many,TRBJ2-7,TRBD2
CANSAGSRYSYQATQYF,TGTGCCAACAGCGCCGGTAGCAGGTACTCGTACCAAGCGACCCAGTACTTC,TRBV9,.,TRBJ2-5,.
CSASSDGSGGSMSTDTQYF,TGCAGTGCCAGCAGTGACGGTAGCGGGGGGAGCATGAGCACAGATACGCAGTATTTT,TRBV20-1,.,TRBJ2-3,TRBD2
CSVRVQANSPLHF,TGCAGCGTCCGTGTCCAGGCCAATTCACCCCTCCACTTT,TRBV29-1,.,TRBJ1-6,.
CASSPRTSRYEQYF,TGTGCCAGCAGCCCGAGGACTAGTAGGTACGAGCAGTACTTC,TRBV3-2,.,TRBJ2-7,.
CASSATGPRGGEQYF,TGCGCCAGCAGCGCTACCGGGCCCAGGGGAGGCGAGCAGTACTTC,TRBV5-1,.,TRBJ2-7,.
CASSQDGQRGSTDTQYF,TGCGCCAGCAGCCAAGATGGCCAGCGGGGTAGCACAGATACGCAGTATTTT,TRBV4-1,many,TRBJ2-3,TRBD2
CATSKDLYNSPLHF,TGTGCCACCAGCAAGGACCTTTATAATTCACCCCTCCACTTT,TRBV15,many,TRBJ1-6,.
CASSVSGSQPQHF,TGTGCCAGCAGCGTCTCAGGGAGTCAGCCCCAGCATTTT,TRBV11-1,many,TRBJ1-5,.
CASSLGYQETQYF,TGTGCCAGCAGCTTAGGGTACCAAGAGACCCAGTACTTC,TRBV7-2,medium-sized,TRBJ2-5,.
CASSLNSDGGYGYTF,TGTGCCAGCAGCTTAAACAGCGACGGGGGCTATGGCTACACCTTC,TRBV7-9,.,TRBJ1-2,.
CSASYRVGEQFF,TGCAGTGCTAGTTACCGGGTCGGTGAGCAGTTCTTC,TRBV20-1,.,TRBJ2-1,.
CASSFQEQGKFF,TGTGCCAGCAGCTTTCAAGAACAGGGAAAGTTCTTC,TRBV7-9,many,TRBJ2-1,.
CASNGRESSYEQYF,TGTGCCAGTAATGGGCGGGAGAGCTCCTACGAGCAGTACTTC,TRBV19,many,TRBJ2-7,TRBD2
CASSQQVGDEKLFF,TGCGCCAGCAGTCAGCAGGTCGGAGATGAAAAACTGTTTTTT,TRBV5-1,few,TRBJ1-4,.
CASSPGTSRETQYF,TGCGCCAGCAGCCCCGGGACTAGCCGAGAGACCCAGTACTTC,TRBV5-1,medium-sized,TRBJ2-5,TRBD2
CASSLDQVTGELFF,TGTGCTAGCAGCTTAGATCAGGTGACGGGGGAGCTGTTTTTT,TRBV7-7,.,TRBJ2-2,.
CASSLEGPPEQYF,TGTGCCAGCAGTTTGGAGGGGCCTCCCGAGCAGTACTTC,TRBV11-3,.,TRBJ2-7,.
CASRRTGGQDTQYF,TGCGCCAGCAGACGGACAGGGGGGCAGGACACCCAGTACTTC,TRBV5-1,many,TRBJ2-5,TRBD1
CSARDFSGGRTNYGYTF,TGCAGTGCTAGAGATTTTTCGGGGGGCCGAACTAACTATGGCTACACCTTC,TRBV20-1,.,TRBJ1-2,.
CASSSPGQGKDTQYF,TGTGCCAGCAGTTCGCCGGGACAGGGCAAAGATACGCAGTATTTT,TRBV27,few,TRBJ2-3,TRBD1
CASSQAGTGVPSGANVLTF,TGTGCCAGCAGCCAAGCCGGGACAGGGGTGCCCTCTGGGGCCAACGTCCTGACTTTC,TRBV14,medium-sized,TRBJ2-6,TRBD1
CSVEDDRTGNNEQFF,TGCAGCGTTGAAGATGACAGGACTGGGAACAATGAGCAGTTCTTC,TRBV29-1,.,TRBJ2-1,.
CVSSLLGTGELFF,TGTGTCAGCAGCTTATTGGGTACCGGGGAGCTGTTTTTT,TRBV11-2,many,TRBJ2-2,.
CATSDRNGYGYTF,TGTGCCACCAGTGACCGAAACGGGTATGGCTACACCTTC,TRBV24-1,.,TRBJ1-2,.
CASSEGTSGRSDTQFF,TGCGCCAGCAGTGAAGGGACTAGCGGGAGGTCGGATACGCAGTTTTTT,TRBV10-1,.,TRBJ2-3,TRBD2
CASSQGDTQYF,TGCGCCAGCAGCCAAGGAGATACGCAGTATTTT,TRBV4-3,.,TRBJ2-3,.
CSVGSGRAPEQYF,TGCAGCGTTGGTAGCGGGAGGGCCCCCGAGCAGTACTTC,TRBV29-1,many,TRBJ2-7,TRBD2
CATSDPGQGYNEQFF,TGTGCCACCAGTGATCCGGGACAGGGGTACAATGAGCAGTTCTTC,TRBV24-1,.,TRBJ2-1,TRBD1
CASSQVGSRGYTF,TGCGCCAGCAGCCAAGTCGGATCTAGAGGCTACACCTTC,TRBV4-1,.,TRBJ1-2,.
CASSRDFEQFF,TGTGCCAGCAGCAGAGATTTTGAGCAGTTCTTC,TRBV14,few,TRBJ2-1,.
CATSGNTGELFF,TGTGCCACCAGCGGGAACACCGGGGAGCTGTTTTTT,TRBV9,many,TRBJ2-2,.
CASSQNNYGYTF,TGTGCCAGCAGCCAGAACAACTATGGCTACACCTTC,TRBV7-2,.,TRBJ1-2,.
CASSSPDSGNTIYF,TGTGCCAGCAGCTCCCCTGACTCTGGAAACACCATATATTTT,TRBV7-9,many,TRBJ1-3,.